This T cell receptor (beta chain) was sequenced during a study of shared clonotypes between healthy human individuals. Whole-study findings and limits: When naive CD4 clonotypes were compared across a few donors, approximately 4.9% were shared. Only blood underwent sampling, and tissue repertoires likely differ.

Measured with immunoSEQ multiplex PCR; TCRdb has only the in-frame clones, and not every one. The sample carries approximately 500,000 clones, around 96% recorded once. The CDR3 consists of 14 residues. Trimming shortened V by 3 bases and J by 1 base, and 9 bases separated the two germline ends. Germline V lookup: CDR1 LNHDA, CDR2 SQIVND (reference sequence). As concerns this clone: Its target is unknown.

The chain couples TRBV19 to TRBJ2-5; D perhaps matches TRBD1 (6 bases). The sample was naive CD4+ T cells sorted from blood. Noted subset: CD45RA+ positively selected. The receptor was derived from a woman aged 30 to 39 in good health. CDR3 sequence reads: CASSITGFQETQYF. CDR3 DNA: TGTGCCAGTAGTATCACAGGGTTCCAAGAGACCCAGTACTTC.